This TCR beta chain is from a study of response to subunit inactivated influenza vaccine. This CDR3 has 18 residues. Trimming took 4 bases from V and 4 from J; bases not matched to a gene: 13. The V gene's germline CDR1 is MDHEN and CDR2 SYDVKM. TCRdb itself ran the RT-PCR reads through MiXCR, one entry per CDR3 protein. The sample shows some 550,000 distinct CDR3 sequences, approximately 20% of them seen only once. This sample was also put to use in a study of T cells expressing NK-cell markers. That report adds: With UMIs, 5'RACE template switching was used to make TCR beta cDNA. In six donors, dominant NKG2C+ clonotypes were about 1.0-7.5% of CD8+ T cells.

This material consisted of CD4+ T cells sorted from PBMCs, taken 12 days after vaccination. The genes are TRBV28 and TRBJ2-1; 10 bases are a match to TRBD2. The receptor's source is a man aged 50 or older who received an inactivated influenza vaccine. The CDR3, as DNA: TGTGCCAGCAGTTATCGGAGGGGTACTAGCGGGGTATACAATGAGCAGTTCTTC. It is translated as CASSYRRGTSGVYNEQFF.